This T cell receptor beta chain was identified in a study of blood T cells in healthy people across ages. The study, taken as a whole, reports: Diversity was estimated from one million T cells, and these estimates were considered underestimates. Long-lived donors carried more naive CD4+ cells and greater diversity than aged donors. A roughly linear fall in TCR beta diversity per million T cells was seen with increasing age.

Using a J-beta primer mix together with a sample-barcoded 5' primer, a second PCR was run for about 6 to 11 cycles. TCRdb processed the 5' RACE reads anew with MiXCR; each CDR3 protein has one entry. This sample yields over 1.5 million distinct CDR3 sequences, of which roughly 50% are seen a single time; 2.1% belongs to the top ten. As for this clonotype: As yet, its antigen is unknown.

V lost 0 bases and J 6 bases, leaving 11 bases between the germline ends. The CDR3 is made up of 14 amino acids. Germline lookup yields CDR1 SGHTA and CDR2 FQGNSA. The sequenced sample consisted of blood. The V call is TRBV7-2, the J call TRBJ1-1, with D perhaps TRBD1 (5 bases). This TCR was sampled from a woman in her forties in good health. CDR3 sequence (DNA): TGTGCCAGCAGCTTAGCGGGGCCCAACGCTGAAGCTTTCTTT. This codes for CASSLAGPNAEAFF. Complete variable domain (other parts from reference TRBV7-2 and TRBJ1-1): GAGVSQSPSNKVTEKGKDVELRCDPISGHTALYWYRQSLGQGLEFLIYFQGNSAPDKSGLPSDRFSAERTGGSVSTLTIQRTQQEDSAVYLCASSLAGPNAEAFFGQGTRLTVV.